This entry features one T cell receptor beta chain sequence. Its matching antigen is unknown. The sample's treatment: oral pan-JAK inhibitor, 5-10 mg twice daily. Alopecia areata patients provided lesional scalp punch biopsies and peripheral blood. The sample comes from a study of CD8+ T cells in alopecia areata. Study background: Treated patients swallowed 5 to 10 mg of oral tofacitinib twice daily.

Sequencing used cDNA as its template, made by extracting RNA and reverse transcribing it. The repertoire was sequenced with immunoSEQ multiplex PCR; TCRdb's copy has only in-frame clones and lacks some. There are over 150,000 clones in the sample; approximately 57% occur only once, and approximately 15% lies in the top ten. CDR1 and CDR2 (germline): SNHLY, FYNNEI. The J segment lost 5 bases and the V segment lost 4 bases, leaving 7 bases of the junction unmatched. This CDR3 spans 14 amino acids. Study-wide points: The study found TCR sharing across patients less clear than in mice, possibly for HLA reasons. In blood and scalp, many expanded lesional clones persisted during tofacitinib.

The rearrangement links TRBV2 to TRBJ2-5, with 7 bases matching TRBD2. The clonotype comes from a human donor with alopecia areata. The specimen was CD4+ T cells sorted from blood, collected at week 24, from a patient treated with tofacitinib. The CDR3 spells CASSGGLTLETQYF. Written as DNA, the CDR3 is TGTGCCAGCAGTGGGGGACTAACGTTGGAGACCCAGTACTTC. The variable domain in full, completed from reference TRBV2 and TRBJ2-5, reads EPEVTQTPSHQVTQMGQEVILRCVPISNHLYFYWYRQILGQKVEFLVSFYNNEISEKSEIFDDQFSVERPDGSNFTLKIRSTKLEDSAMYFCASSGGLTLETQYFGPGTRLLVL.